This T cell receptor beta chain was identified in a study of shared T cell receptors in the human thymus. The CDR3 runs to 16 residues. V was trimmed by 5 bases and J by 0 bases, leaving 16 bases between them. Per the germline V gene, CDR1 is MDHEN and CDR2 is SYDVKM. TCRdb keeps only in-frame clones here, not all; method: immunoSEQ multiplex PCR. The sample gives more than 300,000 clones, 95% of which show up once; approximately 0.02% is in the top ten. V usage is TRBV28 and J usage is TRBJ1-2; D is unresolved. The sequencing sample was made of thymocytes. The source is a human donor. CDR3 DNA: TGTGCCAGCAGTAACACGGGAGATCCGGCTAACTATGGCTACACCTTC. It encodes CASSNTGDPANYGYTF.